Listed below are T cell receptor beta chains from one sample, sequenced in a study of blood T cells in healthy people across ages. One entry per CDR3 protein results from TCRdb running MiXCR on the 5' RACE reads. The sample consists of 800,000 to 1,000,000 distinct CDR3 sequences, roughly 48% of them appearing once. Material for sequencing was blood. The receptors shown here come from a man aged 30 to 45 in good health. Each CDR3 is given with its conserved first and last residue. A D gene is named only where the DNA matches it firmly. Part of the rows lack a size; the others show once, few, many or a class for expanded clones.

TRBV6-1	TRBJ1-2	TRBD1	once	CASSVRQGANYGYTF	TGTGCCAGCAGTGTGAGACAGGGAGCTAACTATGGCTACACCTTC
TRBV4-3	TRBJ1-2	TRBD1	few	CASSQDATGSYGYTF	TGCGCCAGCAGCCAAGATGCGACAGGGAGCTATGGCTACACCTTC
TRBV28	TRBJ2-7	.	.	CASSSEQHTYEQYF	TGTGCCAGCAGTTCCGAACAGCATACTTACGAGCAGTACTTC
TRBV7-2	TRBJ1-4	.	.	CASSKQKATNEKLFF	TGTGCCAGCAGCAAACAGAAGGCAACTAATGAAAAACTGTTTTTT
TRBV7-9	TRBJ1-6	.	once	CASSSGTVNLVSYNSPLHF	TGTGCCAGCAGCTCCGGGACTGTCAATCTCGTCTCCTATAATTCACCCCTCCACTTT
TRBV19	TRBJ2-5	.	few	CASSIEGGQETQYF	TGTGCCAGTAGTATTGAAGGGGGCCAAGAGACCCAGTACTTC
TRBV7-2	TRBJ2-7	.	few	CASSFTPGSDEQYF	TGTGCCAGCAGCTTTACCCCAGGTTCCGACGAGCAGTACTTC
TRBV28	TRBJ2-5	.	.	CASSLWQGEVETQYF	TGTGCCAGCAGTTTATGGCAGGGGGAGGTGGAGACCCAGTACTTC
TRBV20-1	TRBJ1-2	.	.	CSARDPTEGRGYGYTF	TGCAGTGCTAGAGATCCTACCGAGGGAAGAGGGTATGGCTACACCTTC
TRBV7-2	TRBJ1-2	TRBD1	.	CASSTPGGYGYTF	TGTGCCAGCAGCACCCCAGGGGGCTATGGCTACACCTTC
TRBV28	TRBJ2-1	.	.	CASSFFRGSQFF	TGTGCCAGCAGTTTTTTTAGGGGAAGTCAGTTCTTC
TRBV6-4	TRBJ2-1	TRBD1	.	CASSALPPGQGAGGEQFF	TGTGCCAGCAGTGCTTTGCCCCCGGGACAGGGGGCTGGGGGTGAGCAGTTCTTC
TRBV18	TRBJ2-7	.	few	CASSPTYNEQYF	TGTGCCAGCTCACCTACGTACAATGAGCAGTACTTC
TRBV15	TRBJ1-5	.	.	CATSRVGQPQHF	TGTGCCACCAGCAGAGTCGGCCAGCCCCAGCATTTT
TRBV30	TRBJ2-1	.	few	CAWRHSSGNEQFF	TGTGCCTGGAGACACAGCTCGGGTAATGAGCAGTTCTTC
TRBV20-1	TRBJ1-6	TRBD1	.	CSALRGTGVSPLHF	TGCAGTGCCCTGCGTGGGACAGGGGTTTCACCCCTCCACTTT
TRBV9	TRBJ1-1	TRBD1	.	CASSVWGTGEAFF	TGTGCCAGCAGCGTATGGGGGACAGGGGAAGCTTTCTTT
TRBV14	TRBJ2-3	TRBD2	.	CASSSSGGYGDTQYF	TGTGCCAGCAGTTCTAGCGGGGGGTATGGAGATACGCAGTATTTT
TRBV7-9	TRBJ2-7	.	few	CASSLPRDSYEQYF	TGTGCCAGCAGCTTACCCAGGGACTCCTACGAGCAGTACTTC
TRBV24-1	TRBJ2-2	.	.	CATSGPAPNTGELFF	TGTGCCACCAGTGGACCCGCACCGAACACCGGGGAGCTGTTTTTT
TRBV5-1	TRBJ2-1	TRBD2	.	CASSPTGTSPTYNEQFF	TGCGCCAGCAGCCCCACCGGGACTAGCCCGACCTACAATGAGCAGTTCTTC
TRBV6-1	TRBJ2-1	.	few	CASSERGRYNEQFF	TGTGCCAGCAGTGAAAGGGGTCGGTACAATGAGCAGTTCTTC
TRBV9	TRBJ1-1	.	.	CASSVSVATEAFF	TGTGCCAGCAGCGTATCGGTGGCCACTGAAGCTTTCTTT
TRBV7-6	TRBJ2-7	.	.	CASSLARGGAGTTYEQYF	TGTGCCAGCAGCTTAGCGAGGGGTGGGGCAGGGACCACCTACGAGCAGTACTTC
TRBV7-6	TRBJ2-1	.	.	CASSLEALGGGSHEQFF	TGTGCCAGCAGCTTAGAAGCATTGGGGGGCGGGTCCCATGAGCAGTTCTTC
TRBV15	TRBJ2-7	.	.	CATSSGAQGSRQYF	TGTGCCACCAGCAGTGGGGCGCAGGGCTCGAGGCAGTACTTC
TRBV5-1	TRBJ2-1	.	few	CASSQRTPLSSYNEQFF	TGCGCCAGCAGTCAAAGGACTCCTCTTAGCTCCTACAATGAGCAGTTCTTC
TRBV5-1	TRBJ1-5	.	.	CASSPGNKDQPQHF	TGCGCCAGCAGCCCCGGAAACAAGGATCAGCCCCAGCATTTT
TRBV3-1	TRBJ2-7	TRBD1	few	CASSQAAGQGSEQYF	TGTGCCAGCAGCCAAGCAGCAGGACAGGGGTCCGAGCAGTACTTC
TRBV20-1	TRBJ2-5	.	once	CSACRDGETQYF	TGCAGTGCTTGCCGGGACGGAGAGACCCAGTACTTC
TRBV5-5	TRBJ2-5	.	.	CASSSPSQETQYF	TGTGCCAGCAGCTCGCCAAGCCAAGAGACCCAGTACTTC
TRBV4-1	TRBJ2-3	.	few	CASSRERPDSDTQYF	TGCGCCAGCAGCCGAGAGCGCCCGGACTCCGATACGCAGTATTTT
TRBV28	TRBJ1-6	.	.	CTSSPARTGLDSPLHF	TGTACCAGCAGTCCCGCTCGAACAGGGTTAGATTCACCCCTCCACTTT
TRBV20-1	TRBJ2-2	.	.	CSVPADGELFF	TGCAGTGTTCCAGCGGATGGGGAGCTGTTTTTT
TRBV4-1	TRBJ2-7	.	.	CASSPLWGPASYEQYF	TGCGCCAGCAGCCCCCTCTGGGGCCCCGCCTCCTACGAGCAGTACTTC
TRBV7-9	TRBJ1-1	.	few	CASSPQASTEAFF	TGTGCCAGCAGCCCTCAGGCCTCGACTGAAGCTTTCTTT
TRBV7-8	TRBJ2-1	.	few	CASSLAGGRSYNEQFF	TGTGCCAGCAGCTTAGCTGGGGGGCGTTCCTACAATGAGCAGTTCTTC
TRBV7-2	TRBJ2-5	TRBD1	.	CASSFCPGGSEQYF	TGTGCCAGCAGCTTCTGTCCAGGGGGCAGTGAGCAGTACTTC
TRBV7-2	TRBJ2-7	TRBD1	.	CAGSPDRGRPEQYF	TGTGCCGGCAGCCCGGACAGGGGGCGCCCCGAGCAGTACTTC
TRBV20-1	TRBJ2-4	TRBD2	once	CSARVPGASGIRKQYF	TGCAGTGCTAGAGTCCCCGGGGCTAGCGGGATTAGGAAGCAGTACTTC
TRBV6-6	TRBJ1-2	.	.	CASSYVGGRDEGYTF	TGTGCCAGCAGTTACGTGGGGGGCCGGGATGAGGGCTACACCTTC
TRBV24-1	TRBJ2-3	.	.	CATSDLSGGTTDTQYF	TGTGCCACCAGTGATTTGTCCGGGGGAACCACAGATACGCAGTATTTT
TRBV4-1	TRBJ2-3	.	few	CASSQENTSSTDTQYF	TGCGCCAGCAGCCAAGAAAACACCTCTAGCACAGATACGCAGTATTTT
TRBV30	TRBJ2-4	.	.	CAWDQGLGKNIQYF	TGTGCCTGGGATCAGGGGTTGGGCAAAAACATTCAGTACTTC
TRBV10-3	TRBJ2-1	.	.	CAISLGASYNEQFF	TGTGCCATCAGCCTGGGGGCCTCCTACAATGAGCAGTTCTTC
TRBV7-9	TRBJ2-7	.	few	CASSWTETEQYF	TGTGCCAGCAGCTGGACAGAGACAGAGCAGTACTTC
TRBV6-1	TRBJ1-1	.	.	CASSEAQIPGTEAFF	TGTGCCAGCAGTGAAGCGCAGATCCCGGGCACTGAAGCTTTCTTT
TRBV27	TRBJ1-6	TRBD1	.	CASRGQGPSPLHF	TGTGCCAGCAGAGGACAGGGGCCATCACCCCTCCACTTT
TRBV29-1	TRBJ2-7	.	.	CSVEDGTISYEQYF	TGCAGCGTTGAAGATGGTACCATCTCCTACGAGCAGTACTTC
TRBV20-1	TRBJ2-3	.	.	CSASRQDQPRGPDTQYF	TGCAGTGCTTCAAGACAGGACCAACCCCGAGGCCCAGATACGCAGTATTTT
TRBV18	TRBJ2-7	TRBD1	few	CASSGPGTGSPYEQYF	TGTGCCAGCTCAGGACCCGGGACAGGCTCGCCCTACGAGCAGTACTTC
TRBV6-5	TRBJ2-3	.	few	CASSHSDGTDTQYF	TGTGCCAGCAGTCACTCCGACGGCACAGATACGCAGTATTTT
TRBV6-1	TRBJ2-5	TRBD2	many	CASSGGGQETQYF	TGTGCCAGCAGTGGGGGGGGACAAGAGACCCAGTACTTC
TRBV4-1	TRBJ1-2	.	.	CASSQGEDLNYGYTF	TGCGCCAGCAGCCAAGGCGAGGACCTAAACTATGGCTACACCTTC